The TCR beta chain described here comes from a study of T-cell memory formation after mild COVID-19. Study-level results: Clonal second-wave expansions that peaked on day 37 had unconfirmed SARS-CoV-2 specificity. Contracting CD8+ clones were enriched in EMRA, CD4+ mainly in CM and EM. Day 15 to 85 contracting clones showed balanced CD4/CD8; later expanders leaned CD4+.

Using constant-segment primers, 5'RACE produced TCR alpha and TCR beta cDNA libraries carrying sample barcodes and UMIs. TCRdb analysed the 5' RACE reads with MiXCR anew, one entry per CDR3 protein. The sample has 200,000 to 250,000 distinct CDR3 sequences, about a sixth seen once; the top ten hold approximately 3.5%. Concerning this clonotype itself: Its antigen remains unidentified.

V gave up 5 bases and J gave up 2 bases, with 17 bases separating them. Per the germline V gene, CDR1 is SGHTA and CDR2 is FQGNSA. This CDR3 is 16 amino acids long. The sequence derives from a man aged 18 to 35 who had mild COVID-19 (a few samples of this study predate the infection). Cell type and time point are not known. The rearrangement uses TRBV7-2 and TRBJ2-3; D possibly uses TRBD1 or TRBD2 (5 bases each). The sequenced material came from PBMCs or a T cell subset sorted from them (not recorded which). CDR3 DNA: TGTGCCAGCAGCCAACCACCGGGACGGACCACAGATACGCAGTATTTT. Encoded protein: CASSQPPGRTTDTQYF.